The 9 T cell receptor beta chains reported below all come from one sample, sequenced in a study of control samples from healthy donors and cancer patients. Here immunoSEQ multiplex PCR was the method, and the copy in TCRdb shows in-frame clones only, minus some. The table records just over 150,000 clones, 90% to 95% of them present only once. The specimen sequenced was blood. The receptors originated from a woman between 40 and 50 years old in good health.

A single count supports this clone. This chain links TRBV6-5 with TRBJ2-7; tentatively, D is TRBD1 (6 bases). Germline assignment: CDR1 MNHEY and CDR2 SVGAGI. The CDR3 is made up of 14 amino acids. Trimming stripped 1 base from V and 2 bases from J, with 9 bases between. The CDR3 nucleotides are TGTGCCAGCAGTTACTTACAGGGAGCCTACGAGCAGTACTTC. This codes for CASSYLQGAYEQYF.

V and J are TRBV5-1 and TRBJ1-4, with D unclear. The length of the CDR3 is 13 residues. CDR1 SGHRS and CDR2 YFSETQ come from the germline V gene. V lost 9 bases and J lost 0, with 9 bases in between. In DNA form, the CDR3 reads TGCGCCACCCGGCTTACAACTAATGAAAAACTGTTTTTT. This gives the protein CATRLTTNEKLFF.

The V and J genes are TRBV28 and TRBJ1-1; D not certain. The CDR3 runs 13 residues. The V gene lost 4 bases and the J gene lost 1 base, with 7 bases spanning the gap. Germline V lookup: CDR1 MDHEN, CDR2 SYDVKM. Here the CDR3 reads CASSWARNTEAFF. DNA for the CDR3: TGTGCCAGCAGTTGGGCCCGGAACACTGAAGCTTTCTTT. The variable domain in full, with the rest retrieved from reference TRBV28 and TRBJ1-1, is DVKVTQSSRYLVKRTGEKVFLECVQDMDHENMFWYRQDPGLGLRLIYFSYDVKMKEKGDIPEGYSVSREKKERFSLILESASTNQTSMYLCASSWARNTEAFFGQGTRLTVV.

The gene calls are TRBV27 and TRBJ2-1, with TRBD2 matching over 14 bases. V lost 2 bases, J lost 3 bases, and 3 bases stayed unmatched. The germline CDR1 and CDR2 sequences are MNHEY and SMNVEV (reference sequence). The CDR3 covers 17 residues. The CDR3 here is CASSLGTSGSVYNEQFF. DNA of the CDR3: TGTGCCAGCAGTTTAGGGACTAGCGGGAGTGTCTACAATGAGCAGTTCTTC.

The genes are TRBV4-2 and TRBJ2-1, with D unresolved. Trimming took off 2 bases at V and 6 bases at J, with 17 bases between the two ends. Germline values: CDR1 LGHNA, CDR2 YNFKEQ. There are 16 residues in the CDR3. CDR3 coding DNA: TGTGCCAGCAGCCAAAAGGCTCCACCCCTTCCCAATGAGCAGTTCTTC. This gives the protein CASSQKAPPLPNEQFF.

This sequence joins TRBV3-1 (or the pseudogene TRBV3-2) and TRBJ2-7, with 10 bases fitting TRBD1. Germline V gene lookup returns CDR1 LGHDT and CDR2 YNNKEL (reference sequence). This CDR3 region has 14 residues. After removal of 4 bases from V and 6 bases from J, the junction contained 6 bases not matched to a gene. The CDR3 loop is CASSLRDRGSEQYF. The CDR3 DNA reads TGTGCCAGCAGCCTCCGGGACAGGGGATCCGAGCAGTACTTC.

This clone appeared a single time. The chain is built from TRBV5-4 and TRBJ1-2; TRBD1 aligns across 8 bases. Germline-derived CDR1 and CDR2 are SGHNT and YYREEE (reference sequence). CDR3 length: 18 residues. Trimming took 0 bases from V and 8 from J; bases not matched to a gene: 18. DNA for the CDR3: TGTGCCAGCAGCTTGGGGGCCGGGACAGGAAGACCCGGTAGCGGCTACACCTTC. This sequence encodes CASSLGAGTGRPGSGYTF.

Concerning this clone itself: Germline and junction disagree at one end, which may indicate a read error. This sample includes further DNA sequences coding for the same CDR3. The chain links TRBV7-3 to TRBJ1-1; D possibly corresponds to TRBD1 (5 bases). In germline, CDR1 is SGHTA, CDR2 FQGTGA. This CDR3 is 15 amino acids long. The CDR3 loop reads CASSSGESGWTEAFF. The CDR3 DNA reads TGTGCCAGCAGCTCCGGCGAATCAGGGTGGACTGAAGCCTTCTTT. The full variable domain, in which reference TRBV7-3 and TRBJ1-1 provide the parts outside the CDR3, is GAGVSQTPSNKVTEKGKYVELRCDPISGHTALYWYRQSLGQGPEFLIYFQGTGAADDSGLPNDRFFAVRPEGSVSTLKIQRTERGDSAVYLCASSSGESGWTEAFFGQGTRLTVV.

The V gene is TRBV7-6, the J gene TRBJ2-2; tentative D call: TRBD2 (6 bases). This CDR3 has 15 amino acids. CDR1 is SGHVS, CDR2 FNYEAQ, per germline. The V end lost 1 base, the J end lost 2 bases, and 8 bases lay between the germline ends. CDR3 DNA: TGTGCCAGCAGCTTAGTGGGGGGAAACACCGGGGAGCTGTTTTTT. This translates into CASSLVGGNTGELFF. The full variable domain, completed using reference TRBV7-6 and TRBJ2-2, is GAGVSQSPRYKVTKRGQDVALRCDPISGHVSLYWYRQALGQGPEFLTYFNYEAQQDKSGLPNDRFSAERPEGSISTLTIQRTEQRDSAMYRCASSLVGGNTGELFFGEGSRLTVL.